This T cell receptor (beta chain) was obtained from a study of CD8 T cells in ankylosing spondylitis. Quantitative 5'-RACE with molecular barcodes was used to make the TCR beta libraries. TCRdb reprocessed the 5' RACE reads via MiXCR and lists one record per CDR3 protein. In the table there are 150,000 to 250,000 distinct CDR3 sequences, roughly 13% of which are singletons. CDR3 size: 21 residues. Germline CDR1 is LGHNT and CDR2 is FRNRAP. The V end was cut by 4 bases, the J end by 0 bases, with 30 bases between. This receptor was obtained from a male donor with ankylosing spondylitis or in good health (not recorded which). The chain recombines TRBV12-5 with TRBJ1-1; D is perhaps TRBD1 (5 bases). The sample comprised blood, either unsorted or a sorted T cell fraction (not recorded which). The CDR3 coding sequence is TGTGCTAGTGGTTCCGCCGGCTCCGGGTCTTTCGGGGGGACTTTGAACACTGAAGCTTTCTTT. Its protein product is CASGSAGSGSFGGTLNTEAFF. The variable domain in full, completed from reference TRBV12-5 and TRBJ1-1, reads DARVTQTPRHKVTEMGQEVTMRCQPILGHNTVFWYRQTMMQGLELLAYFRNRAPLDDSGMPKDRFSAEMPDATLATLKIQPSEPRDSAVYFCASGSAGSGSFGGTLNTEAFFGQGTRLTVV.